Reported below is one T cell receptor beta chain. This specimen belongs to a study of blood T cell repertoires in COVID-19. Study context: Donors in the United States, Italy and Spain gave samples during acute or convalescent COVID-19. Sources were T cells, B-cell-depleted T cells, or PBMCs; the material itself was cDNA or gDNA.

With 6 bases clipped from V and 2 bases from J, the junction kept 2 bases outside the gene matches. Looked up from germline, CDR1 is MNHEY and CDR2 is SVGAGI. This CDR3 region has 13 residues. Repertoires were generated with immunoSEQ multiplex PCR, while TCRdb's copy carries only in-frame clones and drops some. The sample has almost 250,000 clones, about 84% seen once. During active infection, Seattle patients enrolled and were then monitored through disease. Material: peripheral blood. The chain has TRBV6-5 and TRBJ2-3, with 7 bases matching TRBD1. The TCR comes from a woman older than 75 with COVID-19, enrolled during active disease. CDR3 loop: CASSDRVTDTQYF. The CDR3 nucleotides read TGTGCCAGCAGCGACAGGGTCACAGATACGCAGTATTTT.